The 3 T cell receptor beta chains below come from one sample, sequenced in a study of PD-L1 blockade in urothelial cancer. Profiling relied on immunoSEQ multiplex PCR, and the TCRdb table lists in-frame clones only, not all of them. This table holds under 130,000 clones, under 85% found once. The sample consisted of PBMCs, taken around atezolizumab (anti-PD-L1) treatment. The receptor source for this set is a man aged 45-60 years with urothelial cancer.

The CDR3 spells CASKAGIYQPQHF. As DNA, the CDR3 is TGTGCCAGCAAAGCAGGGATCTATCAGCCCCAGCATTTT. The chain joins TRBV28 to TRBJ1-5, with a tentative D call TRBD1 (5 bases). V lost 7 bases and J lost 5, with 12 bases in between. Germline V CDR1 and CDR2: MDHEN, SYDVKM. CDR3 length: 13 residues.

The V call is TRBV28, the J call TRBJ1-1; 7 bases fit TRBD1. Per germline, CDR1 MDHEN and CDR2 SYDVKM. The V segment lost 6 bases and the J segment 8 bases; nucleotides outside the gene matches: 3. This CDR3 region has 11 residues. The CDR3 protein is CASSDRVEAFF. In DNA, the CDR3 is TGTGCCAGCAGCGACAGGGTCGAAGCTTTCTTT.

The chain employs TRBV2 and TRBJ1-2; unclear D gene. This CDR3 is built from 12 residues. Trimming took off 4 bases at V and 4 bases at J, with 7 bases between the two ends. Germline CDR1 SNHLY, CDR2 FYNNEI. CDR3 in amino acids: CASSAAVYGYTF. The DNA of the CDR3 is TGTGCCAGCAGTGCGGCGGTCTATGGCTACACCTTC.